This entry is about one T cell receptor (beta chain). The data derive from a study of blood T cell repertoires in COVID-19. Overall study context: The United States, Italy and Spain supplied acute and convalescent COVID-19 samples. The analysed material was cDNA or gDNA that came from T cells, B-cell-depleted T cells, or PBMCs.

There are 14 residues in the CDR3. Trimming removed 1 base at V and 0 bases at J, with 5 bases between. Per the germline V gene, CDR1 is SGHRS and CDR2 is YFSETQ. Authors' methods: Reference gene primers were amplified, and this amplification served to estimate nucleated cell counts. Some clones are missing from TCRdb's copy, which holds only in-frame ones; the method was immunoSEQ multiplex PCR. The V and J calls and clone size were taken over from that table, and D and trimming were inferred from the DNA. The sample holds about 53,000 clones, around 79% seen once. The clonotype comes from a man between 65 and 80 years old with active or convalescent COVID-19. Sequencing was carried out using peripheral blood. The V and J genes are TRBV5-1 and TRBJ1-5, with D uncertain. The CDR3 DNA sequence: TGCGCCAGCAGCTTGACACCTAGCAATCAGCCCCAGCATTTT. This codes for CASSLTPSNQPQHF.